The 18 T cell receptor beta chains given below trace back to one sample, sequenced in a study of neurological immune-mediated disorders. One entry per CDR3 protein results from TCRdb running MiXCR on the 5' RACE reads. This sample yields 50,000 to 70,000 distinct CDR3 sequences, of which 10% to 15% are seen a single time; about 10% belongs to the top ten. Sequencing used PBMCs. These receptors all stem from a woman aged 60-70 years with HTLV-1-associated myelopathy (HAM/TSP).

The V and J genes are TRBV19 and TRBJ1-1; 8 bases are shared with TRBD1. J was trimmed by 1 base and V by 0 bases; bases with no gene match: 7. The CDR3 covers 17 residues. Germline CDR1 reads LNHDA; CDR2 reads SQIVND (reference sequence). The CDR3 spells CASSIEDRAWGNTEAFF. The CDR3 coding sequence is TGTGCCAGTAGTATAGAGGACAGGGCCTGGGGGAACACTGAAGCTTTCTTT.

Many counts were recorded for this clonotype. The chain links TRBV3-1 to TRBJ1-2; 11 bases align to TRBD1. V trimming: 1 base; J trimming: 4 bases; junction bases outside the gene matches: 5. The CDR3 is made up of 16 amino acids. In germline, CDR1 is LGHDT, CDR2 YNNKEL (reference sequence). CDR3 in DNA: TGTGCCAGCAGCCAAGTTGGGACAGGGGGAGGCTATGGCTACACCTTC. Amino acid sequence: CASSQVGTGGGYGYTF. Full variable domain (remainder filled in from reference TRBV3-1 and TRBJ1-2): DTAVSQTPKYLVTQMGNDKSIKCEQNLGHDTMYWYKQDSKKFLKIMFSYNNKELIINETVPNRFSPKSPDKAHLNLHINSLELGDSAVYFCASSQVGTGGGYGYTFGSGTRLTVV.

This clonotype was seen ten or more times. The chain couples TRBV15 to TRBJ2-2, with D possibly TRBD2 on 5 matching bases. This CDR3 has 15 residues. V lost 0 bases, J lost 7 bases, and 12 bases lay in between. Germline V gene sequence: CDR1 LNHNV, CDR2 YYDKDF (reference sequence). This chain's CDR3 is CATSRDLRGVGELFF. CDR3 in DNA: TGTGCCACCAGCAGAGACCTACGGGGAGTCGGGGAGCTGTTTTTT.

With regard to this clonotype: Relative to the germline gene, one junction end is altered; a read error may explain this. The V and J genes are TRBV7-7 and TRBJ2-2; TRBD1 matches at 7 bases. Germline V gene sequence: CDR1 SSHAT, CDR2 FNYEAQ (reference sequence). The CDR3 runs 13 residues. The chain's CDR3 is CASSADRVGELFF. CDR3 bases: TGTGCTAGCAGCGCCGACAGGGTCGGGGAGCTGTTTTTT.

About this clonotype: A much larger clonotype is one base distant, so this may be a read error. The V gene is TRBV7-8, the J gene TRBJ2-7; TRBD1 aligns across 7 bases. CDR1 SGHVS and CDR2 FQNEAQ come from the germline V gene. CDR3 size: 13 residues. The CDR3 protein is CDSSSGGVNEQYF. The CDR3 nucleotides read TGTGACAGCAGCTCAGGGGGTGTCAACGAGCAGTACTTC.

Concerning this clonotype itself: At one end, the junction sequence differs from germline, possibly due to a read error. J is TRBJ2-2 and V is TRBV20-1, with 10 nucleotides matching TRBD2. Germline V CDR1 and CDR2: DFQATT, SNEGSKA (reference sequence). The CDR3 loop spans 16 amino acids. The CDR3 spells CSARDTSGTQTGELFF. The CDR3 DNA sequence: TGCAGTGCCAGAGATACTAGCGGGACCCAGACCGGGGAGCTGTTTTTT.

The chain recombines TRBV27 with TRBJ2-2; 9 nucleotides line up with TRBD2. With 5 bases clipped from V and 1 base from J, the junction kept 5 bases outside the gene matches. The CDR3 totals 16 residues. Germline V CDR1 and CDR2: MNHEY, SMNVEV (reference sequence). The DNA of the CDR3 is TGTGCCAGCAGTCAACTGACTAGCGGGAACACCGGGGAGCTGTTTTTT. Protein: CASSQLTSGNTGELFF.

A remark on this clonotype: A much bigger clone sits one base away, suggesting this may be a read error. This chain joins TRBV5-1 and TRBJ1-5; 9 bases map to TRBD1. The germline CDR1 and CDR2 sequences are SGHRS and YFSETQ. This CDR3 spans 15 amino acids. With 5 bases clipped from V and 6 bases from J, the junction kept 9 bases outside the gene matches. The CDR3 bases are TGCGCCAGCAGACTAACAGGGGGCGCATCTCAGCCCCAGCATTTT. This codes for CASRLTGGASQPQHF.

This clonotype appeared many times. The junction does not match germline at one end; this may be a read error. The J gene is TRBJ2-1, the V gene TRBV5-1, with TRBD1 matching 7 bases. Germline CDR1 is SGHRS and CDR2 is YFSETQ. The CDR3 runs 13 residues. The CDR3 reads CASSRQQGSFYVF. The DNA for the CDR3 is TGCGCCAGCAGCCGCCAACAGGGGTCGTTTTACGTCTTC.

This clonotype was seen repeatedly, ten times or more. The V gene is TRBV7-9, the J gene TRBJ2-1; the D gene is possibly TRBD1 (6 bases). Trimming took off 3 bases at V and 6 bases at J, with 12 bases between the two ends. CDR3 size: 14 residues. Germline V gene sequence: CDR1 SEHNR, CDR2 FQNEAQ (reference sequence). The CDR3 region is CASSLGARVNEQFF. The CDR3, as DNA: TGTGCCAGCAGCTTGGGGGCGCGGGTCAATGAGCAGTTCTTC.

In its sample, this clonotype was seen many times. The chain uses TRBV6-5 and TRBJ2-2; D gene uncertain. V lost 6 bases and J 7 bases, leaving 9 bases between the germline ends. Germline CDR1 is MNHEY and CDR2 is SVGAGI. This CDR3 has 12 amino acids. Written as DNA, the CDR3 is TGTGCCAGCAGAGGTCATGACGGGGAGCTGTTTTTT. Translation gives CASRGHDGELFF.

The rearrangement uses TRBV7-7 and TRBJ2-5, with 16 bases lining up with TRBD2. Germline CDR1 is SSHAT and CDR2 is FNYEAQ (reference sequence). V was clipped by 4 bases and J by 4 bases; unmatched bases: 9. This CDR3 has 18 residues. DNA of the CDR3: TGTGCCAGCAGCTCCGGGACTAGCGGGAGGGCCTATGGAGAGACCCAGTACTTC. Its protein product is CASSSGTSGRAYGETQYF.

This clonotype was detected many times. CDR3 sequence reads: CASSLPAGANEQFF. The CDR3 DNA is TGCGCCAGCAGCTTACCAGCGGGAGCCAATGAGCAGTTCTTC. V and J are TRBV5-1 and TRBJ2-1; 8 bases are a match to TRBD2. Germline V gene data show CDR1 as SGHRS and CDR2 as YFSETQ. This CDR3 has 14 residues. V lost 2 bases to trimming and J lost 6 bases; unmatched junction nucleotides: 4.

This clonotype was observed at least ten times. This chain connects TRBV5-1 to TRBJ2-2; 7 bases match TRBD1. The CDR3 has 16 amino acids. Germline-derived CDR1 and CDR2 are SGHRS and YFSETQ. V trimming: 4 bases; J trimming: 3 bases; junction bases outside the gene matches: 9. CDR3 protein: CASSSSTGAYTGELFF. In nucleotides, the CDR3 is TGCGCCAGCAGCAGCTCTACAGGGGCGTACACCGGGGAGCTGTTTTTT.

J is TRBJ2-5 and V is TRBV18, with no clear D. The CDR3 is 13 amino acids. With 3 bases removed from V and 4 bases from J, the gap between germline ends came to 9 bases. Germline V CDR1 and CDR2: KGHSH, LQKENI. DNA for the CDR3: TGTGCCAGCTCACCCGGCTTGCGAGAGACCCAGTACTTC. As protein: CASSPGLRETQYF.

This clonotype was detected many times. V usage is TRBV15 and J usage is TRBJ2-6, with 8 bases matching TRBD1. CDR1 LNHNV and CDR2 YYDKDF come from the germline V gene (reference sequence). The trim removed 3 bases at V and 0 bases at J, leaving 10 bases unmatched. CDR3 size: 19 residues. The CDR3 sequence is CATSRTQGVESSGANVLTF. For the CDR3, the DNA is TGTGCCACCAGCAGGACACAGGGGGTAGAGAGCTCTGGGGCCAACGTCCTGACTTTC.

Ten or more counts support this clonotype. V is TRBV29-1 and J is TRBJ1-2; D not resolved. Germline-derived CDR1 and CDR2 are SQVTM and ANQGSEA. Trimming pared 4 bases from V and 8 bases from J, leaving 11 bases between. The CDR3 is made up of 11 amino acids. The CDR3 bases are TGCAGCGTTGGTGAGGGTAGGGGCTACACCTTC. It specifies CSVGEGRGYTF.

At least ten counts were recorded for this clonotype. The chain has TRBV11-2 and TRBJ1-5; a possible D gene is TRBD1 (5 bases). The CDR3 has 17 residues. Trimming took 2 bases from V and 0 from J, leaving 14 bases between them. Per the germline V gene, CDR1 is SGHAT and CDR2 is FQNNGV. The CDR3 region is CASSLHGGESSNQPQHF. In nucleotides, the CDR3 is TGTGCCAGCAGCTTACATGGGGGAGAGAGTAGCAATCAGCCCCAGCATTTT. Combining the CDR3 with reference TRBV11-2 and TRBJ1-5 gives the whole variable domain EAGVAQSPRYKIIEKRQSVAFWCNPISGHATLYWYQQILGQGPKLLIQFQNNGVVDDSQLPKDRFSAERLKGVDSTLKIQPAKLEDSAVYLCASSLHGGESSNQPQHFGDGTRLSIL.